This T cell receptor beta chain was profiled in a study of CD8 T cells in Susac syndrome. After extraction with the RNeasy kit, roughly 0.45 to 1 ug of the RNA was reverse transcribed using random hexamers. The amplification used immunoSEQ multiplex PCR on TCR beta CDR3; it spanned 54 Vbeta and 13 Jbeta. TCRdb called the immunoSEQ multiplex PCR reads again in MiXCR, with one record for every CDR3 protein. The sample contains 100,000 or so distinct CDR3 sequences, around 94% of which appear only once. Findings and limits, study-wide: It was acknowledged in the study that the number of individuals who were included in its TCR sequencing and HLA analysis was relatively small.

To note about this clonotype: Its matching antigen is unknown.

Germline V lookup: CDR1 SGDLS, CDR2 YYNGEE. This CDR3 comprises 13 residues. The V end was cut by 5 bases, the J end by 1 base, with 10 bases between. This sequence originates from a human donor with Susac syndrome. Material for sequencing was CD4+ T cells from PBMCs. The chain carries TRBV9 and TRBJ2-7; a possible D gene is TRBD2 (6 bases). The CDR3, as DNA: TGTGCCAGCAGTCGGGACTTATCCTACGAGCAGTACTTC. It codes for CASSRDLSYEQYF.